The next 10 T cell receptor beta chains were all read from a single sample in a study of blood T cells in healthy people across ages. The authors ran a second PCR of roughly 6 to 12 cycles using a sample-barcoded 5' primer and a J-beta primer mix. TCRdb re-called the 5' RACE reads through MiXCR, storing one row per CDR3 protein. This table has about 800,000 distinct CDR3 sequences, 20% to 25% appearing once. The same sample was also used in a study of T cells of mothers and their children.

Source material: blood. The receptor set was obtained from a boy aged 10-17 years in good health.

The genes are TRBV20-1 and TRBJ1-6, with D possibly being TRBD1 (6 bases). The CDR3 covers 15 residues. In germline, CDR1 is DFQATT, CDR2 SNEGSKA (reference sequence). Trimming removed 5 bases from V and 5 bases from J, with 16 bases in between. The CDR3 DNA sequence: TGCAGTGCTCGTCCTGTCGACAGGAATAATTCACCCCTCCACTTT. As protein: CSARPVDRNNSPLHF.

The chain joins TRBV7-9 to TRBJ2-3, with 7 bases matching TRBD1. The CDR3 contains 16 residues. Germline V CDR1 and CDR2: SEHNR, FQNEAQ (reference sequence). V trimming: 4 bases; J trimming: 3 bases; junction bases outside the gene matches: 10. The CDR3 nucleotides read TGTGCCAGCAGCTGGCGACAGGGTCCGGGGACAGATACGCAGTATTTT. Residues: CASSWRQGPGTDTQYF.

The rearrangement uses TRBV7-2 and TRBJ2-1; 9 positions agree with TRBD2. The germline V gene encodes CDR1 SGHTA and CDR2 FQGNSA. The V and J ends lost 6 bases and 5 bases, in that order; junction bases with no gene match: 5. The CDR3 consists of 14 residues. The CDR3 sequence is CASRLTSGNNEQFF. CDR3 in DNA: TGTGCCAGCAGACTGACTAGCGGAAACAATGAGCAGTTCTTC.

This clonotype came up a few times. V is TRBV6-4 and J is TRBJ2-7; 9 bases fit TRBD2. The J call may be incorrect, as the DNA end agrees better with TRBJ2-1. The CDR3 has 16 amino acids. Per germline, CDR1 MRHNA and CDR2 SNTAGT. CDR3 DNA: TGTGCCAGCAGTGACTCGGCTAGCGGGGATAGCGATGAGCAGTTCTTC. Translation gives CASSDSASGDSDEQFF.

The rearrangement links TRBV30 to TRBJ2-5; the D gene is possibly TRBD2 (5 bases). CDR3 size: 13 residues. Trimming took off 3 bases at V and 2 bases at J, with 10 bases between the two ends. Germline V gene sequence: CDR1 GTSNPN, CDR2 SVGIG (reference sequence). The CDR3 nucleotides read TGTGCCTGGAGCGAGGGTTTTCAAGAGACCCAGTACTTC. As protein: CAWSEGFQETQYF.

This rearrangement joins TRBV15 to TRBJ2-7; 14 bases fit TRBD2. Looked up from germline, CDR1 is LNHNV and CDR2 is YYDKDF (reference sequence). V trimming: 0 bases; J trimming: 3 bases; junction bases outside the gene matches: 1. This CDR3 has 16 residues. CDR3 region: CATSRDGLAGGYEQYF. CDR3 in DNA: TGTGCCACCAGCAGAGATGGACTAGCGGGAGGCTACGAGCAGTACTTC.

Only a few counts were recorded for this clonotype. The chain carries TRBV7-8 and TRBJ2-7, with TRBD2 identical over 11 bases. The CDR3 covers 15 residues. V lost 5 bases, J lost 3 bases, and 6 bases stayed unmatched. The V gene's germline CDR1 is SGHVS and CDR2 FQNEAQ. The CDR3 DNA reads as TGTGCCAGCAGCGGTACTAGCGGGGGCCTCTACGAGCAGTACTTC. It translates to CASSGTSGGLYEQYF.

This chain links TRBV4-2 with TRBJ1-5; 8 nucleotides line up with TRBD1. The CDR3 has 19 residues. Germline lookup yields CDR1 LGHNA and CDR2 YNFKEQ. J lost 0 bases, V lost 1 base, and 11 bases had no gene match. The CDR3 sequence: CASSQVPAGGLYSNQPQHF. CDR3 coding DNA: TGTGCCAGCAGCCAAGTCCCGGCAGGGGGCCTCTATAGCAATCAGCCCCAGCATTTT.

V gene TRBV5-1 combines with J gene TRBJ1-2; D is uncertain. CDR1 SGHRS and CDR2 YFSETQ come from the germline V gene. Trimming took 4 bases from V and 8 from J, leaving 15 bases between them. This CDR3 region has 13 residues. The CDR3, as DNA: TGCGCCAGCAGCCCAACCGGTATTGACGGCTACACCTTC. Amino acids: CASSPTGIDGYTF.

Only a few counts were recorded for this clonotype. This rearrangement joins TRBV6-5 to TRBJ1-1; D is ambiguous. The germline gives CDR1 MNHEY, CDR2 SVGAGI. CDR3 length equals 14 residues. V was trimmed by 6 bases and J by 2 bases, leaving 13 bases between them. This CDR3 reads CASRSNTANTEAFF. For the CDR3, the DNA is TGTGCCAGCAGATCTAACACAGCCAACACTGAAGCTTTCTTT.